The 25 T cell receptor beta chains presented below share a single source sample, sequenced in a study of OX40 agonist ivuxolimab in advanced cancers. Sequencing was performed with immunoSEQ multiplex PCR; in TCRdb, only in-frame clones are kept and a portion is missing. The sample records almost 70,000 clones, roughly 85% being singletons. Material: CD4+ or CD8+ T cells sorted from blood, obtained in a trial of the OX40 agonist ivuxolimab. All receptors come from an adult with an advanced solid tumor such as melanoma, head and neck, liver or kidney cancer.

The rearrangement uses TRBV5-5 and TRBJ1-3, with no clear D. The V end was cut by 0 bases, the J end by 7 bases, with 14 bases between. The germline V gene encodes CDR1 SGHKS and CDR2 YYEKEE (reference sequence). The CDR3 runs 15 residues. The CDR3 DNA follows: TGTGCCAGCAGCTTGGACCTAAGACGGTCGAACACCATATATTTT. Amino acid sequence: CASSLDLRRSNTIYF.

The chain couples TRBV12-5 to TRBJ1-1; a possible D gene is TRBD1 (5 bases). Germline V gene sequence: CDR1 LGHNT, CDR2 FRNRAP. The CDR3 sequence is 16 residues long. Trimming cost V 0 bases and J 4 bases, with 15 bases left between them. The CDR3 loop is CASGLVLGVRGTEAFF. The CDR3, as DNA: TGTGCTAGTGGTTTGGTACTGGGGGTCCGAGGCACTGAAGCTTTCTTT.

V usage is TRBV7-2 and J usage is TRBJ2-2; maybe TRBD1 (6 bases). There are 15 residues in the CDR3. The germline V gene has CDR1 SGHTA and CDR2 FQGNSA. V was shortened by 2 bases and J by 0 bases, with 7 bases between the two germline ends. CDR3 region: CASSLTGPNTGELFF. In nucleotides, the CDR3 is TGTGCCAGCAGCTTAACAGGGCCGAACACCGGGGAGCTGTTTTTT.

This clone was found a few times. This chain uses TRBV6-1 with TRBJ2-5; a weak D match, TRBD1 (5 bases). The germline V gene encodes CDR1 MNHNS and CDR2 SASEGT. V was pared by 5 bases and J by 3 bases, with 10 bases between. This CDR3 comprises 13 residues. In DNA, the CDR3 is TGTGCCAGCAGTAACAGGTTCAAAGAGACCCAGTACTTC. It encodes CASSNRFKETQYF.

The DNA of the CDR3 is TGTGCCAGCAGCTCCTCCGGGGAGAACACTGAAGCTTTCTTT. This encodes CASSSSGENTEAFF. The V gene is TRBV7-9, the J gene TRBJ1-1; D is ambiguous. With 4 bases removed from V and 1 base from J, the gap between germline ends came to 10 bases. This CDR3 region has 14 residues. Germline CDR1 reads SEHNR; CDR2 reads FQNEAQ (reference sequence).

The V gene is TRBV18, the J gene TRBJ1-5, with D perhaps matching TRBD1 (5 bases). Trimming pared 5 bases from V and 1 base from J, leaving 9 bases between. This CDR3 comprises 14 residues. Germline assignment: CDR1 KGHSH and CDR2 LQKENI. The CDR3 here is CASSVQGSNQPQHF. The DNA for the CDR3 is TGTGCCAGCTCAGTCCAGGGCAGCAATCAGCCCCAGCATTTT. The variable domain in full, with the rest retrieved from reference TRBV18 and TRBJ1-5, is NAGVMQNPRHLVRRRGQEARLRCSPMKGHSHVYWYRQLPEEGLKFMVYLQKENIIDESGMPKERFSAEFPKEGPSILRIQQVVRGDSAAYFCASSVQGSNQPQHFGDGTRLSIL.

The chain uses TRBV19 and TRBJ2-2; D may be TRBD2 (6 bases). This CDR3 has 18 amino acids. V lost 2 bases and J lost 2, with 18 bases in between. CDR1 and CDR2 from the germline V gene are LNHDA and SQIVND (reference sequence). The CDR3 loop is CASSILARIGSNTGELFF. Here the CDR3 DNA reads TGTGCCAGTAGTATACTAGCGAGAATAGGGTCCAACACCGGGGAGCTGTTTTTT.

Written as DNA, the CDR3 is TGTGCCAGCAACGTAGCGGGGGGGTACAATGAGCAGTTCTTC. The encoded protein is CASNVAGGYNEQFF. The chain joins TRBV6-6 to TRBJ2-1; 11 nucleotides match TRBD2. The CDR3 spans 14 residues. The germline CDR1 and CDR2 sequences are MNHNY and SVGAGI (reference sequence). The V gene end was trimmed by 7 bases and the J gene end by 4 bases; junction bases not matched to a gene: 3.

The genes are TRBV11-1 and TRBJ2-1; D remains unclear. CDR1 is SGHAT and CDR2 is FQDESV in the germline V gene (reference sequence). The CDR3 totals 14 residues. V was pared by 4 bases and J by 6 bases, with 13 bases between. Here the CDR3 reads CASSSGSRVNEQFF. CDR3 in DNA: TGTGCCAGCAGCTCCGGATCGCGAGTCAATGAGCAGTTCTTC.

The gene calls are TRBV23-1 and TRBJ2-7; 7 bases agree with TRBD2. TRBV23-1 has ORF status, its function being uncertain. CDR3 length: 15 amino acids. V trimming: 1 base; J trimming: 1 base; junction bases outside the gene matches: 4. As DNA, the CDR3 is TGCGCCAGCAGTCAATTGTGGGGGGGATCCTACGAGCAGTACTTC. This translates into CASSQLWGGSYEQYF.

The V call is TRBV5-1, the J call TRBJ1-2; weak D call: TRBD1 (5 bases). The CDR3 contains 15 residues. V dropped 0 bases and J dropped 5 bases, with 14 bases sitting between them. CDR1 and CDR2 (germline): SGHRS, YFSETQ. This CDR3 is CASSLEPGLFYGYTF. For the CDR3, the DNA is TGCGCCAGCAGCTTGGAGCCGGGACTTTTTTATGGCTACACCTTC. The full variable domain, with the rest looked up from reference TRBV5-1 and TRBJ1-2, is KAGVTQTPRYLIKTRGQQVTLSCSPISGHRSVSWYQQTPGQGLQFLFEYFSETQRNKGNFPGRFSGRQFSNSRSEMNVSTLELGDSALYLCASSLEPGLFYGYTFGSGTRLTVV.

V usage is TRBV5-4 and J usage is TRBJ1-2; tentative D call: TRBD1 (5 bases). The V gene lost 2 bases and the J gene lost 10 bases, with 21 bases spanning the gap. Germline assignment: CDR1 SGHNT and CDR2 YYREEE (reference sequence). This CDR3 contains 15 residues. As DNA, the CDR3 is TGTGCCAGCAGCTTCGCGGAGGGGACGAGTTTGCTCTACACCTTC. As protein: CASSFAEGTSLLYTF.

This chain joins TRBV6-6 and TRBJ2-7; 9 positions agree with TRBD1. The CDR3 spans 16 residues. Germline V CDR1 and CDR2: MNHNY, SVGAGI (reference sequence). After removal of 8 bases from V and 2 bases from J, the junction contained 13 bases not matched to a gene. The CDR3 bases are TGTGCCAGCGCGCCGGGCCGGGACAGGGATACCTACGAGCAGTACTTC. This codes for CASAPGRDRDTYEQYF.

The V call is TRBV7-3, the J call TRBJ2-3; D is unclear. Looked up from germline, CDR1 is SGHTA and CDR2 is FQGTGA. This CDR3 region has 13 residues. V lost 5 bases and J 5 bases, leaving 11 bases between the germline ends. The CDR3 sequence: CASSQGRKDTQYF. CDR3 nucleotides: TGTGCCAGCAGCCAAGGACGTAAAGATACGCAGTATTTT.

CDR3 region: CASRDRGQQHF. CDR3 sequence (DNA): TGTGCCAGCAGGGACCGGGGACAGCAGCATTTT. The rearrangement links TRBV6-1 to TRBJ1-5; 7 bases match TRBD1. The CDR3 extends over 11 amino acids. The V gene's germline CDR1 is MNHNS and CDR2 SASEGT. V dropped 6 bases and J dropped 13; count of bases not matched to a gene: 6.

In nucleotides, the CDR3 is TGTGCCAGCAGCCCCGGGGCAGGGAACTATGAGCAGTTCTTC. Translation gives CASSPGAGNYEQFF. V and J are TRBV7-3 and TRBJ2-1; D might be TRBD1 or TRBD2, each matching 5 bases. The CDR3 totals 14 residues. Trimming removed 5 bases from V and 8 bases from J, with 16 bases in between. Germline assignment: CDR1 SGHTA and CDR2 FQGTGA.

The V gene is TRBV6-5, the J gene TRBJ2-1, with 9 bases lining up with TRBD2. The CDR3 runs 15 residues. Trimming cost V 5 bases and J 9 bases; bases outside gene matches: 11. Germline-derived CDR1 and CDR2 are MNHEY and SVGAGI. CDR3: CASSGRRGGRSEQFF. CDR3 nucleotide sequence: TGTGCCAGCAGTGGTAGGCGGGGGGGCCGTAGTGAGCAGTTCTTC.

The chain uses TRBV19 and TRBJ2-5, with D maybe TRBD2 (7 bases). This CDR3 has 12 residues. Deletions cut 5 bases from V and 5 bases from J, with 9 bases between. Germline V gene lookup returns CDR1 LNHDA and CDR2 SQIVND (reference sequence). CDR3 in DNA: TGTGCCAGTAGTGAGGGGGGGGAGACCCAGTACTTC. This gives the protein CASSEGGETQYF.

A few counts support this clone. The CDR3 is CASKQGRQPQHF. DNA for the CDR3: TGTGCCAGCAAGCAGGGGAGACAGCCCCAGCATTTT. This chain joins TRBV2 and TRBJ1-5; D possibly corresponds to TRBD1 (6 bases). In germline, CDR1 is SNHLY, CDR2 FYNNEI. The V end lost 7 bases, the J end lost 7 bases, and 11 bases lay between the germline ends. The CDR3 consists of 12 residues.

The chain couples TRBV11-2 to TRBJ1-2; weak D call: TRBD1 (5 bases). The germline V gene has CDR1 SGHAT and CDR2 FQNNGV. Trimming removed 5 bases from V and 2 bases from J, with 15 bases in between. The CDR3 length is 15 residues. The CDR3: CASSPPGTKNYGYTF. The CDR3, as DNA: TGTGCCAGCAGCCCCCCCGGGACGAAAAACTATGGCTACACCTTC.

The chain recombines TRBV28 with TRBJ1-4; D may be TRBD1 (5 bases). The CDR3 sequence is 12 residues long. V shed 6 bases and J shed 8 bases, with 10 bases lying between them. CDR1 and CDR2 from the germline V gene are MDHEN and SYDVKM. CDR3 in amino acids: CASSVGEEKLFF. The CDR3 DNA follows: TGTGCCAGCAGCGTGGGGGAGGAAAAACTGTTTTTT.

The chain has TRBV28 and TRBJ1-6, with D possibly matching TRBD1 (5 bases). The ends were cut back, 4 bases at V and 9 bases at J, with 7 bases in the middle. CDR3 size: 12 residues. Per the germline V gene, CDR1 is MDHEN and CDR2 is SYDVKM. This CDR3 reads CASSSRGSPLHF. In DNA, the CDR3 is TGTGCCAGCAGTTCAAGGGGTTCACCCCTCCACTTT. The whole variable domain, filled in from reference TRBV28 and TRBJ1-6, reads DVKVTQSSRYLVKRTGEKVFLECVQDMDHENMFWYRQDPGLGLRLIYFSYDVKMKEKGDIPEGYSVSREKKERFSLILESASTNQTSMYLCASSSRGSPLHFGNGTRLTVT.

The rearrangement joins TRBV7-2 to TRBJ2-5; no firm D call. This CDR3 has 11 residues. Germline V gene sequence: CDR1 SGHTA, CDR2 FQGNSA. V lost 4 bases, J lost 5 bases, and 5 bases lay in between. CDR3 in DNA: TGTGCCAGCAGCTCATACGAGACCCAGTACTTC. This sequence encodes CASSSYETQYF.

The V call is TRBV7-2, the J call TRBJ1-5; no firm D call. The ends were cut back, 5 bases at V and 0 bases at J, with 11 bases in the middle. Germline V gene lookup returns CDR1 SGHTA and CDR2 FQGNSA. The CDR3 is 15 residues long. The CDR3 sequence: CASSRNRNSNQPQHF. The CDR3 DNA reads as TGTGCCAGCAGCCGAAACCGTAATAGCAATCAGCCCCAGCATTTT.

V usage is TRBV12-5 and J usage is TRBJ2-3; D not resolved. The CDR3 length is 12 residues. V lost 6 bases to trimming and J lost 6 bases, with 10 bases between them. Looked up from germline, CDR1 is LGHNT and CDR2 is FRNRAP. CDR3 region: CASGRVVDTQYF. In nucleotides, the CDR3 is TGTGCTAGTGGCCGAGTCGTCGATACGCAGTATTTT.